Listed here are 28 T cell receptor beta chains from one sample, sequenced in a study of shared T cell receptors in the human thymus. The table came from immunoSEQ multiplex PCR; TCRdb's copy has only in-frame clones and leaves some out. The table includes roughly 550,000 clones, more than 75% detected once. These sequences were also reported in another study, on human thymus T cells.

Sequenced sample: thymocytes. The source of these receptors is a boy less than two years old with a congenital heart defect.

The CDR3 sequence: CASSSFQGALSSTDTQYF. The DNA of the CDR3 is TGTGCCAGCAGTTCGTTTCAGGGGGCTCTATCTAGCACAGATACGCAGTATTTT. The chain employs TRBV28 and TRBJ2-3; 8 nucleotides match TRBD1. Germline CDR1 reads MDHEN; CDR2 reads SYDVKM. This CDR3 contains 18 residues. V was pared by 4 bases and J by 0 bases, with 12 bases of the junction left unmatched.

V and J are TRBV5-6 and TRBJ2-7; 8 bases align to TRBD2. The V gene end was trimmed by 0 bases and the J gene end by 7 bases; junction bases not matched to a gene: 15. CDR3 size: 17 residues. The germline CDR1 and CDR2 sequences are SGHDT and YYEEEE. Written as DNA, the CDR3 is TGTGCCAGCAGCTTGGGGGGGGACCAGCGGGAGCCAAGGGAGCAGTACTTC. This gives the protein CASSLGGDQREPREQYF. Variable domain in full (rest from reference TRBV5-6 and TRBJ2-7): DAGVTQSPTHLIKTRGQQVTLRCSPKSGHDTVSWYQQALGQGPQFIFQYYEEEERQRGNFPDRFSGHQFPNYSSELNVNALLLGDSALYLCASSLGGDQREPREQYFGPGTRLTVT.

The V call is TRBV5-1, the J call TRBJ1-1; 7 nucleotides line up with TRBD1. The CDR3 sequence is 16 residues long. Germline loops: CDR1 SGHRS, CDR2 YFSETQ. V trimming: 4 bases; J trimming: 0 bases; junction bases outside the gene matches: 9. Here the CDR3 DNA reads TGCGCCAGCAGCGGGGAGACAGGGCGAATGAACACTGAAGCTTTCTTT. It is translated as CASSGETGRMNTEAFF.

There are a few counts of this clone. This sequence joins TRBV7-9 and TRBJ2-2; TRBD1 agrees at 8 bases. With V trimmed by 5 bases and J by 1 base, 9 bases remained unmatched. Germline V lookup: CDR1 SEHNR, CDR2 FQNEAQ (reference sequence). The length of the CDR3 is 17 residues. CDR3 DNA: TGTGCCAGCAGCACGGGACAGGCCTCGGAGAACACCGGGGAGCTGTTTTTT. It is translated as CASSTGQASENTGELFF.

This rearrangement joins TRBV6-6 to TRBJ2-1, with 13 bases lining up with TRBD2. Unmatched junction bases numbered 7, after V lost 7 bases and J lost 4 bases. The CDR3 sequence is 16 residues long. The germline V gene encodes CDR1 MNHNY and CDR2 SVGAGI (reference sequence). CDR3 bases: TGTGCCAGCATTTCCGGGACTAGCGGGGATTACAATGAGCAGTTCTTC. This encodes CASISGTSGDYNEQFF.

The chain has TRBV4-1 and TRBJ2-1, with 7 bases aligning to TRBD2. Trimming took 3 bases from V and 3 from J; bases not matched to a gene: 11. CDR1 is MGHRA, CDR2 YSYEKL, per germline. The CDR3 is 17 amino acids. CDR3 bases: TGCGCCAGCAGCCATAAGAAGGGGCTAGCGGACTACAATGAGCAGTTCTTC. Translation: CASSHKKGLADYNEQFF.

This clone was seen a handful of times. The chain employs TRBV30 and TRBJ1-2; tentative D call: TRBD1 (5 bases). Germline lookup yields CDR1 GTSNPN and CDR2 SVGIG (reference sequence). The CDR3 length is 13 residues. The V and J ends lost 3 bases and 8 bases respectively, with 16 bases between them. CDR3 in amino acids: CAWSSGLGEGYTF. In nucleotides, the CDR3 is TGTGCCTGGAGCTCAGGGTTAGGAGAAGGCTACACCTTC.

The chain uses TRBV4-1 and TRBJ2-2; D remains unclear. Germline CDR1 is MGHRA and CDR2 is YSYEKL. The CDR3 extends over 13 amino acids. Deletions cut 3 bases from V and 3 bases from J, with 5 bases between. The CDR3 spells CASSHVYTGELFF. CDR3 DNA sequence: TGCGCCAGCAGCCATGTCTACACCGGGGAGCTGTTTTTT.

This clone was observed once. J is TRBJ2-7 and V is TRBV4-3; 11 bases are shared with TRBD2. The CDR3 is 17 residues long. Trimming cost V 4 bases and J 6 bases; bases outside gene matches: 14. Germline V gene lookup returns CDR1 LGHNA and CDR2 YSLEER. The CDR3 is CASSPYRTSGLFGEQYF. The CDR3 nucleotides are TGCGCCAGCAGCCCGTACAGGACTAGCGGGTTGTTCGGCGAGCAGTACTTC.

The rearrangement joins TRBV12-5 to TRBJ1-5, with D uncertain. This CDR3 has 13 amino acids. CDR1 and CDR2 from the germline V gene are LGHNT and FRNRAP. With 1 base removed from V and 6 bases from J, the gap between germline ends came to 7 bases. The CDR3 DNA reads TGTGCTAGTGGTTTGGACACCTTTCAGCCCCAGCATTTT. This sequence encodes CASGLDTFQPQHF.

The V and J genes are TRBV27 and TRBJ2-3; 12 bases match TRBD2. The trim removed 2 bases at V and 8 bases at J, leaving 14 bases unmatched. The CDR3 has 18 amino acids. Germline CDR1 and CDR2: MNHEY and SMNVEV (reference sequence). In DNA form, the CDR3 reads TGTGCCAGCAGTTTAAATGGCCCCGGACTAGCGGGAAGGGGTACGCAGTATTTT. It is translated as CASSLNGPGLAGRGTQYF.

The chain recombines TRBV6-8 with TRBJ2-3, with TRBD1 as a possible D gene (6 bases). V lost 7 bases, J lost 0 bases, and 14 bases lay in between. The CDR3 loop spans 15 amino acids. Germline CDR1 and CDR2: MNHGY and SAAAGT. Here the CDR3 DNA reads TGTGCCAGCATTATCCGGGACAAGAGCACAGATACGCAGTATTTT. Translated: CASIIRDKSTDTQYF.

The chain couples TRBV19 to TRBJ2-1; 8 nucleotides align to TRBD2. In germline, CDR1 is LNHDA, CDR2 SQIVND (reference sequence). J was trimmed by 7 bases and V by 1 base; bases with no gene match: 15. CDR3 size: 18 residues. The CDR3 reads CASSIALAGAGESNEQFF. CDR3 DNA: TGTGCCAGTAGTATAGCCCTCGCGGGAGCGGGAGAGAGTAATGAGCAGTTCTTC.

This clone was seen more than once but under ten times. The chain links TRBV5-4 to TRBJ2-3, with 9 nucleotides matching TRBD2. This CDR3 has 20 residues. The trim removed 3 bases at V and 0 bases at J, leaving 17 bases unmatched. In germline, CDR1 is SGHNT, CDR2 YYREEE (reference sequence). The CDR3 region is CASSSGRLAGYSTSTDTQYF. The CDR3 DNA is TGTGCCAGCAGCTCCGGCCGGCTAGCGGGGTACTCAACTAGCACAGATACGCAGTATTTT.

The rearrangement links TRBV14 to TRBJ2-7; D is perhaps TRBD2 (6 bases). The CDR3 is 15 residues long. V was cut by 3 bases and J by 2 bases, with 14 bases left in between. Germline V lookup: CDR1 SGHDN, CDR2 FVKESK. CDR3 DNA: TGTGCCAGCAGCCAGTCGGGGGACGGAGCCTACGAGCAGTACTTC. It translates to CASSQSGDGAYEQYF.

The chain recombines TRBV7-2 with TRBJ2-7, with 10 bases that match TRBD2. The V and J ends lost 5 bases and 5 bases, in that order; junction bases with no gene match: 9. The germline V gene encodes CDR1 SGHTA and CDR2 FQGNSA. The CDR3 runs 15 residues. CDR3 sequence: CASSISSGRWDEQYF. For the CDR3, the DNA is TGTGCCAGCAGCATATCTAGCGGGAGATGGGACGAGCAGTACTTC. Variable domain in full (rest from reference TRBV7-2 and TRBJ2-7): GAGVSQSPSNKVTEKGKDVELRCDPISGHTALYWYRQSLGQGLEFLIYFQGNSAPDKSGLPSDRFSAERTGGSVSTLTIQRTQQEDSAVYLCASSISSGRWDEQYFGPGTRLTVT.

This clone was observed a handful of times. J is TRBJ2-1 and V is TRBV19; 8 nucleotides align to TRBD2. The CDR3 has 14 residues. J was trimmed by 3 bases and V by 6 bases; bases with no gene match: 4. Germline-derived CDR1 and CDR2 are LNHDA and SQIVND (reference sequence). CDR3 residues: CASSGRAHYNEQFF. DNA of the CDR3: TGTGCCAGTAGCGGGAGGGCCCACTACAATGAGCAGTTCTTC.

CDR3 nucleotide sequence: TGTGCCAGCAGCCCAGTAGGGCTAGCGGGAGGTAACGAGCAGTACTTC. The encoded protein is CASSPVGLAGGNEQYF. The V and J genes are TRBV2 and TRBJ2-7; 11 nucleotides line up with TRBD2. CDR3 length equals 16 residues. V shed 6 bases, J shed 5 bases, and the junction held 12 bases outside the gene matches. Germline-derived CDR1 and CDR2 are SNHLY and FYNNEI.

This chain connects TRBV27 to TRBJ2-7, with TRBD2 matching 13 bases. The CDR3 totals 17 residues. Germline values: CDR1 MNHEY, CDR2 SMNVEV (reference sequence). V was pared by 6 bases and J by 2 bases, with 10 bases of the junction left unmatched. The CDR3 spells CASRRRTSGSPTYEQYF. The CDR3 DNA reads as TGTGCCAGCAGACGACGGACTAGCGGGAGCCCCACCTACGAGCAGTACTTC.

The genes are TRBV6-1 and TRBJ1-2; D gene unclear. The CDR3 is made up of 14 amino acids. The germline V gene has CDR1 MNHNS and CDR2 SASEGT. V lost 3 bases, J lost 3 bases, and 11 bases lay in between. The CDR3 DNA follows: TGTGCCAGCAGTGACCTACGCTTGGACTATGGCTACACCTTC. Translating gives CASSDLRLDYGYTF.

V gene TRBV5-1 combines with J gene TRBJ2-3, with D possibly TRBD2 on 5 matching bases. The ends were cut back, 0 bases at V and 2 bases at J, with 13 bases in the middle. This CDR3 spans 16 amino acids. The germline V gene encodes CDR1 SGHRS and CDR2 YFSETQ. CDR3 sequence reads: CASSLGESDPTDTQYF. Here the CDR3 DNA reads TGCGCCAGCAGCTTGGGGGAGTCCGATCCCACAGATACGCAGTATTTT.

The chain has TRBV11-2 and TRBJ2-7; 7 bases fit TRBD1. Trimming took 10 bases from V and 2 from J; bases not matched to a gene: 5. The germline gives CDR1 SGHAT, CDR2 FQNNGV. The CDR3 contains 12 residues. CDR3 residues: CATKTGTYEQYF. The CDR3 nucleotides are TGTGCCACAAAGACAGGGACCTACGAGCAGTACTTC.

This clone was found a few times. V is TRBV28 and J is TRBJ1-1; D remains ambiguous. The CDR3 has 12 amino acids. Germline V gene sequence: CDR1 MDHEN, CDR2 SYDVKM. Trimming stripped 3 bases from V and 6 bases from J, with 8 bases between. The CDR3 DNA is TGTGCCAGCAGTTTCAGACGGGCTGAAGCTTTCTTT. As protein: CASSFRRAEAFF.

The chain is built from TRBV25-1 and TRBJ1-1; D gene uncertain. Germline CDR1 MGHDK, CDR2 SYGVNS. Trimming removed 8 bases from V and 1 base from J, with 11 bases in between. The CDR3 totals 13 residues. The CDR3 nucleotides are TGTGCCAGCCGGGGTTTGGGGAACACTGAAGCTTTCTTT. As protein: CASRGLGNTEAFF.

The V and J genes are TRBV4-2 and TRBJ1-1; no reliable D call. Germline CDR1 LGHNA, CDR2 YNFKEQ. V lost 4 bases and J lost 2, with 11 bases in between. The CDR3 has 14 residues. CDR3 region: CASSLRQANTEAFF. In nucleotides, the CDR3 is TGTGCCAGCAGCCTACGGCAGGCCAACACTGAAGCTTTCTTT.

Regarding this clone: At one end, the junction sequence differs from germline, possibly due to a read error. The V gene is TRBV7-2, the J gene TRBJ1-2; D gene ambiguous. Germline values: CDR1 SGHTA, CDR2 FQGNSA. The CDR3 is made up of 19 amino acids. CDR3 protein: CASSLDEGILALPNYVYTF. The CDR3 region has the DNA TGTGCCAGCAGCTTGGACGAGGGAATTCTCGCCCTTCCAAACTATGTCTACACCTTC.

V gene TRBV30 combines with J gene TRBJ2-1, with D possibly matching TRBD2 (5 bases). Germline loops: CDR1 GTSNPN, CDR2 SVGIG (reference sequence). The CDR3 sequence is 15 residues long. V lost 2 bases and J lost 9, with 20 bases in between. The CDR3 sequence: CAWSLGRTLRGEQFF. The CDR3 bases are TGTGCCTGGAGTTTAGGGAGAACCCTACGGGGTGAGCAGTTCTTC.

The J gene is TRBJ2-7, the V gene TRBV4-3; TRBD2 matches at 7 bases. This CDR3 is 17 amino acids long. Germline CDR1 LGHNA, CDR2 YSLEER. V was pared by 1 base and J by 4 bases, with 13 bases of the junction left unmatched. In DNA, the CDR3 is TGCGCCAGCAGCCAAGTTCTTGCGGGAGCAGGTACTTACGAGCAGTACTTC. Translated, it gives CASSQVLAGAGTYEQYF.